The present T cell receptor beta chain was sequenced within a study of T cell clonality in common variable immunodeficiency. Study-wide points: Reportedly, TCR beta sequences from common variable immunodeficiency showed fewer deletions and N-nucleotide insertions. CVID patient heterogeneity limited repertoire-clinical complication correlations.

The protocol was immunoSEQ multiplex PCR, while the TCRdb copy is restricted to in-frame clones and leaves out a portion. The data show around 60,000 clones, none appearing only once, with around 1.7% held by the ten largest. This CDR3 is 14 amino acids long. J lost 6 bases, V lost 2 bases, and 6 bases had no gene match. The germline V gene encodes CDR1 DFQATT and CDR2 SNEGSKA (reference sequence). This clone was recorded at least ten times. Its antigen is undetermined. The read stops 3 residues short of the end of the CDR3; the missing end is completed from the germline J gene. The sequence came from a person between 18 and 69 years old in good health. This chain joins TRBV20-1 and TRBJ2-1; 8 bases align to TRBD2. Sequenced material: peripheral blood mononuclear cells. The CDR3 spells CSARTRGGGNEQFF. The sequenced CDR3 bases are TGCAGTGCTAGAACCCGGGGGGGCGGCAATGAG.